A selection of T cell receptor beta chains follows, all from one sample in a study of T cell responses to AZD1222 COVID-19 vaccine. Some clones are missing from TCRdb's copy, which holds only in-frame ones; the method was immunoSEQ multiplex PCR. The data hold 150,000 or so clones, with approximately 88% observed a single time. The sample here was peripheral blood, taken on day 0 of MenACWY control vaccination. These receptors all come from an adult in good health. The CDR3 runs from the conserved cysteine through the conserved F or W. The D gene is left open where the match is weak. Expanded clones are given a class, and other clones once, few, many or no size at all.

CDR3 protein: CASSGGPGPAYEQYF; CDR3 DNA: TGTGCCAGCAGCGGGGGTCCGGGCCCTGCCTACGAGCAGTACTTC; D gene: -; V gene: TRBV7-2; clone size: -; J gene: TRBJ2-7
CDR3 protein: CASSPGARETQYF; CDR3 DNA: TGTGCCAGCAGTCCAGGCGCGAGGGAGACCCAGTACTTC; D gene: -; V gene: TRBV7-3; clone size: -; J gene: TRBJ2-5
CDR3 protein: CASSDLAGGTDTQYF; CDR3 DNA: TGTGCCAGCAGTGACTTAGCGGGAGGGACAGATACGCAGTATTTT; D gene: TRBD2; V gene: TRBV6-4; clone size: -; J gene: TRBJ2-3
CDR3 protein: CASSETLDSRYEQYF; CDR3 DNA: TGTGCCAGCAGTGAAACATTGGACAGTAGGTACGAGCAGTACTTC; D gene: -; V gene: TRBV6-1; clone size: -; J gene: TRBJ2-7
CDR3 protein: CASSIEGSPSLNTEAFF; CDR3 DNA: TGTGCCAGTAGTATAGAAGGGTCCCCTTCATTGAACACTGAAGCTTTCTTT; D gene: -; V gene: TRBV19; clone size: once; J gene: TRBJ1-1
CDR3 protein: CASTFSFSGANVLTF; CDR3 DNA: TGTGCCAGCACTTTTAGCTTTTCTGGGGCCAACGTCCTGACTTTC; D gene: -; V gene: TRBV7-8; clone size: -; J gene: TRBJ2-6
CDR3 protein: CASSARNDRANYGYTF; CDR3 DNA: TGTGCCAGCAGTGCCCGAAACGACCGAGCTAACTATGGCTACACCTTC; D gene: -; V gene: TRBV2; clone size: -; J gene: TRBJ1-2
CDR3 protein: CASSPPGSWDTEAFF; CDR3 DNA: TGTGCCAGCTCACCACCGGGCAGCTGGGACACTGAAGCTTTCTTT; D gene: -; V gene: TRBV18; clone size: -; J gene: TRBJ1-1
CDR3 protein: CASSLTGTNQETQYF; CDR3 DNA: TGCGCCAGCAGCTTGACAGGTACAAACCAAGAGACCCAGTACTTC; D gene: -; V gene: TRBV5-1; clone size: -; J gene: TRBJ2-5
CDR3 protein: CASSMGGSSYGYTF; CDR3 DNA: TGTGCCAGTAGTATGGGAGGGAGCAGCTATGGCTACACCTTC; D gene: -; V gene: TRBV19; clone size: -; J gene: TRBJ1-2